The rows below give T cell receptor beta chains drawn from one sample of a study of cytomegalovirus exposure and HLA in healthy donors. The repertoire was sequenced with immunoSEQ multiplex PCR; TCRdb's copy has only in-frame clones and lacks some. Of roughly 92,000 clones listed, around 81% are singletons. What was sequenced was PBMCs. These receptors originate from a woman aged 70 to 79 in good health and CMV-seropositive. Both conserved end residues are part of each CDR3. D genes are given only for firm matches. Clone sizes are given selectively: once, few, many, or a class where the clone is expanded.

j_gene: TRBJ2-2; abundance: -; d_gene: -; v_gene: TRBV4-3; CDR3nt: TGCGCCAGCAGCCAAGAGTGGCCCGTGGAGCTGTTTTTT; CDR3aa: CASSQEWPVELFF
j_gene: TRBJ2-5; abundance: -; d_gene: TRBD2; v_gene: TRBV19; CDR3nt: TGTGCCAGTAGTTTCGGACTAGCGGGAGTAGAGACCCAGTACTTC; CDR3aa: CASSFGLAGVETQYF
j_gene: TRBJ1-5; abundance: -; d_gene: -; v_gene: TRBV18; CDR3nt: TGTGCCAGCTCACCTTCTAGAGATCAGCCCCAGCATTTT; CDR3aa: CASSPSRDQPQHF
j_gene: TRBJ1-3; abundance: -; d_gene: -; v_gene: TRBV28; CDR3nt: TGTGCCAGCAGTTTAAATCTGCAGTCTGGAAACACCATATATTTT; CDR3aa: CASSLNLQSGNTIYF
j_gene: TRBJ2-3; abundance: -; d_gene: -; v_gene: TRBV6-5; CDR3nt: TGTGCCAGCACCCGGGACACCCACACAGATACGCAGTATTTT; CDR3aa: CASTRDTHTDTQYF
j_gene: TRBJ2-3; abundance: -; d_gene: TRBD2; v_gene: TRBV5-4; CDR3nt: TGTGCCAGCAGCACAGGGACTAGCGCCTATAGCACAGATACGCAGTATTTT; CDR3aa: CASSTGTSAYSTDTQYF
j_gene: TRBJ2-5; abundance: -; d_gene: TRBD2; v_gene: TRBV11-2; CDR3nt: TGTGCCAGCAGCTTATTAGCGGGGGTGACAGAGACCCAGTACTTC; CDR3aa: CASSLLAGVTETQYF
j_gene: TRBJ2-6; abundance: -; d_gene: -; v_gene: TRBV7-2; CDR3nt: TGTGCCAGCAGCCCCTCTACTTCTGGGGCCAACGTCCTGACTTTC; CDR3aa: CASSPSTSGANVLTF
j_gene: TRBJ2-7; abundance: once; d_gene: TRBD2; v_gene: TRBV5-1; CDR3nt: TGCGCCAGCAGCTTGGCCCTCTCCGGGACTAGCGGGAGGGCCTACGAGCAGTACTTC; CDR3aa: CASSLALSGTSGRAYEQYF
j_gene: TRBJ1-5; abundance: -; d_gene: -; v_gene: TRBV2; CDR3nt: TGTGCCAGCAGAGAGGCGACAGGAGATCAGCCCCAGCATTTT; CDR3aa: CASREATGDQPQHF
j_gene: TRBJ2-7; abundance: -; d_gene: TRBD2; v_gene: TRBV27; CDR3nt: TGTGCCAGCAGGCCCTTTAGGACTAGCGGGCCCTACGAGCAGTACTTC; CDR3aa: CASRPFRTSGPYEQYF
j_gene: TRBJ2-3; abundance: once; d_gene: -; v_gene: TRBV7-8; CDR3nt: TGTGCCAGCAGCTTAGGTACCACGCGGCCAGATACGCAGTATTTT; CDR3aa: CASSLGTTRPDTQYF
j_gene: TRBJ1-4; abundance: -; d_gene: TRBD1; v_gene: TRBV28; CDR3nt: TGTGCCAGCAGCTCCCAGGGGGAAGAAAAACTGTTTTTT; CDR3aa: CASSSQGEEKLFF
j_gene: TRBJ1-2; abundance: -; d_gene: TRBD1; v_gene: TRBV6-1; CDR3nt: TGTGCCAGCAGTCCGGACAGGCGGAACTATGGCTACACCTTC; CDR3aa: CASSPDRRNYGYTF
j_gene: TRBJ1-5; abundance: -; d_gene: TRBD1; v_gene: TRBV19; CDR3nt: TGTGCCAGTAGTTTCGGGACAGAGATCTTTAGCAATCAGCCCCAGCATTTT; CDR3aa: CASSFGTEIFSNQPQHF
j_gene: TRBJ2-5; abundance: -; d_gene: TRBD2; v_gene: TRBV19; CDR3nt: TGTGCCAGTAGGGAGCGGGAGAGGGGGGAGACCCAGTACTTC; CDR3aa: CASRERERGETQYF
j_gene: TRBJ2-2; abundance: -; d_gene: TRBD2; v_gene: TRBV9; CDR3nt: TGTGCCAGCAGCGTACCGGGACTAGCGGGAGGATCGGTCACCGGGGAGCTGTTTTTT; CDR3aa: CASSVPGLAGGSVTGELFF
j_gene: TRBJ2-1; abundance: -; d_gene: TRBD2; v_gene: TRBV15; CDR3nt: TGTGCCACCAGCAGGGGGGGGACCTACAATGAGCAGTTCTTC; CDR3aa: CATSRGGTYNEQFF
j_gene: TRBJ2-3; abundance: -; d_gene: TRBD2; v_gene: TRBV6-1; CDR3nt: TGTGCCAGCACTCCCACTAGCGGGACTCGAGATACGCAGTATTTT; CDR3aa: CASTPTSGTRDTQYF
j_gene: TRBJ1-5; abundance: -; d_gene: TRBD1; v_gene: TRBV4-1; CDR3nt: TGCGCCAGCAGCGATGACACAGGGGTTCAGCCCCAGCATTTT; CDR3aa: CASSDDTGVQPQHF
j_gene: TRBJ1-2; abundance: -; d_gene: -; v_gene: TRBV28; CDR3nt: TGTGCCAGCAGTTTAGAGGACTTAGGTGGCTACACCTTC; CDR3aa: CASSLEDLGGYTF
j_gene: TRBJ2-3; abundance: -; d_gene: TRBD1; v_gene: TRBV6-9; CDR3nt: TGTGCCAGCAGGGGACAGGGGGCTGGAGATACGCAGTATTTT; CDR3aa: CASRGQGAGDTQYF
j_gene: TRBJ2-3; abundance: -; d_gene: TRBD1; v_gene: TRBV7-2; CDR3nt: TGTGCCAGCAGCTTCGACAGGGGTGGCACAGATACGCAGTATTTT; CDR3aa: CASSFDRGGTDTQYF
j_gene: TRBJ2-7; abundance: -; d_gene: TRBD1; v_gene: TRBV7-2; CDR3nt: TGTGCCAGCAGCAAGACAGGGGAAAGCTACGAGCAGTACTTC; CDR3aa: CASSKTGESYEQYF
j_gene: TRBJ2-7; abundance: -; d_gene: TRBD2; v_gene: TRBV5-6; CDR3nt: TGTGCCAGCAGCTCCCCTAGGAGCGGGAGTTTCCAAGGTCAGTCCGAGCAGTACTTC; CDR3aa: CASSSPRSGSFQGQSEQYF
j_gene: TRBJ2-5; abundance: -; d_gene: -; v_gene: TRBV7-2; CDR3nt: TGTGCCAGCAGCCCCCGGGGGATGAGGAGTGGGGAGACCCAGTACTTC; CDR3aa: CASSPRGMRSGETQYF
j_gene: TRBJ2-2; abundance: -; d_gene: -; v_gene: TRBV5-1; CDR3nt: TGCGCCAGCAGCTTGAACGGAGAACCCACCGGGGAGCTGTTTTTT; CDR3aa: CASSLNGEPTGELFF
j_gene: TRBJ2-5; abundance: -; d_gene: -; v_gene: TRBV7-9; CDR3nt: TGTGCCAGCACCGGAGGGACCTCCCCATACTTC; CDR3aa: CASTGGTSPYF
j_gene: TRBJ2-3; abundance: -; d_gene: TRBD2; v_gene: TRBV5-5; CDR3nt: TGTGCCAGCAGCTTAGCGGGAGGTGGAGATACGCAGTATTTT; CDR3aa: CASSLAGGGDTQYF